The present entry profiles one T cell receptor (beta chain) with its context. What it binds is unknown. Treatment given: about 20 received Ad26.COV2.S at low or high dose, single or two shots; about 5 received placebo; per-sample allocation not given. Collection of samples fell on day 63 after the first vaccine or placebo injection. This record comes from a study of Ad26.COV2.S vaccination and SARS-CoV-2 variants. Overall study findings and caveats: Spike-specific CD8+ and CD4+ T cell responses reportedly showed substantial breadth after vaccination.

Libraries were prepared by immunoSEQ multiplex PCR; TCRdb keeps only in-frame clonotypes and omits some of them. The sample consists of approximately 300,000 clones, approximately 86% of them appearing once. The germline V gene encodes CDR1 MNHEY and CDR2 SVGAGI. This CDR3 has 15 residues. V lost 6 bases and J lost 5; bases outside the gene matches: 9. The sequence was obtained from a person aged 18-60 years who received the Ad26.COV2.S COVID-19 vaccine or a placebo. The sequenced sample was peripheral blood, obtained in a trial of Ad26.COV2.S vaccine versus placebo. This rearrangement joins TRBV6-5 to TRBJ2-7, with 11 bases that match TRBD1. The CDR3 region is CASRPTRTGGDEQYF. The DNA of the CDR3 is TGTGCCAGCAGACCTACTCGGACAGGGGGCGACGAGCAGTACTTC.